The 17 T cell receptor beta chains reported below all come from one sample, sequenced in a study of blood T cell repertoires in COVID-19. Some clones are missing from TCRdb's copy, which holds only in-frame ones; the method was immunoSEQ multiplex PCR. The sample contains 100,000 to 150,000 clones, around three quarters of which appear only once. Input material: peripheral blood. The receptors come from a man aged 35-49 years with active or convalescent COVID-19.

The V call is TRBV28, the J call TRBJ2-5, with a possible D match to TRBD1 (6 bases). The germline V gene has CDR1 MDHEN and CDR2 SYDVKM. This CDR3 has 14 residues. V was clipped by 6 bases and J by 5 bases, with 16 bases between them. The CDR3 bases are TGTGCCAGCAGCCTCCAGGGGAGAGATGAGACCCAGTACTTC. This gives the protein CASSLQGRDETQYF.

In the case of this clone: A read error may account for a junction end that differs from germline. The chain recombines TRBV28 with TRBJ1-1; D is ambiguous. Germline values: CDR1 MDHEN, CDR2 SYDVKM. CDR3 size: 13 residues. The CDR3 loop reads CQTYGREGTEAFF. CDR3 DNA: TGCCAGACCTACGGGAGGGAGGGCACTGAAGCTTTCTTT. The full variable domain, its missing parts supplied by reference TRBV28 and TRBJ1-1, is DVKVTQSSRYLVKRTGEKVFLECVQDMDHENMFWYRQDPGLGLRLIYFSYDVKMKEKGDIPEGYSVSREKKERFSLILESASTNQTSMYLCQTYGREGTEAFFGQGTRLTVV.

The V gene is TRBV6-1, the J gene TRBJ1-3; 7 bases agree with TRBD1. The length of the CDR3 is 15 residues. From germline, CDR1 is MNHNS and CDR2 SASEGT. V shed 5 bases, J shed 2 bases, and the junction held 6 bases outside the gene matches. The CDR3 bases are TGTGCCAGCAGTCTCACAGGGGTAACTGGAAACACCATATATTTT. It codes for CASSLTGVTGNTIYF.

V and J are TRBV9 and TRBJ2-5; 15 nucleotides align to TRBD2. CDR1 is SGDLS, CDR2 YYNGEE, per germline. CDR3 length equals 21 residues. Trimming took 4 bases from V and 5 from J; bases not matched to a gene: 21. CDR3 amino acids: CASSPSLPGGGLAGGQETQYF. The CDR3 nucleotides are TGTGCCAGCAGCCCAAGCCTCCCCGGGGGTGGACTAGCGGGGGGGCAGGAGACCCAGTACTTC. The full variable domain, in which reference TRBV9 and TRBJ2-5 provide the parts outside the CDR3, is DSGVTQTPKHLITATGQRVTLRCSPRSGDLSVYWYQQSLDQGLQFLIQYYNGEERAKGNILERFSAQQFPDLHSELNLSSLELGDSALYFCASSPSLPGGGLAGGQETQYFGPGTRLLVL.

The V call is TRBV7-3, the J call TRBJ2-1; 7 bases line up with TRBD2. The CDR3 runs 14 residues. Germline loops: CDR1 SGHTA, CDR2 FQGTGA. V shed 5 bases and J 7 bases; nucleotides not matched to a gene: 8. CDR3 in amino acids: CASSPVWGGNEQFF. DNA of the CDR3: TGTGCCAGCAGCCCCGTCTGGGGGGGAAATGAGCAGTTCTTC.

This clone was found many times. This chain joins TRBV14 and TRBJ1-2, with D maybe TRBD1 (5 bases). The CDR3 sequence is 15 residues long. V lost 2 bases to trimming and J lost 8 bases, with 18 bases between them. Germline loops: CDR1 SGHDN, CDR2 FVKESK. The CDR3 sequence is CASSQRGGESMGYTF. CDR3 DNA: TGTGCCAGCAGCCAACGCGGGGGGGAAAGTATGGGCTACACCTTC.

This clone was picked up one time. The CDR3 DNA is TGTGCCAGCAGTAAGCCAGGGTGGTTACCCGGGGAGCTGTTTTTT. Translation: CASSKPGWLPGELFF. The rearrangement uses TRBV6-5 and TRBJ2-2; D possibly corresponds to TRBD1 (5 bases). The CDR3 contains 15 residues. Trimming pared 5 bases from V and 6 bases from J, leaving 16 bases between. Germline V gene lookup returns CDR1 MNHEY and CDR2 SVGAGI.

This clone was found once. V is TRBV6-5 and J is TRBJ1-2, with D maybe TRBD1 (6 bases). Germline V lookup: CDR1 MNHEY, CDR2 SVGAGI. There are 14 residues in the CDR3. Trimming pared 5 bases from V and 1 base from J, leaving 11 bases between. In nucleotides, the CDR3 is TGTGCCAGCAGTACAGACAGGTTTAACTATGGCTACACCTTC. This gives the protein CASSTDRFNYGYTF.

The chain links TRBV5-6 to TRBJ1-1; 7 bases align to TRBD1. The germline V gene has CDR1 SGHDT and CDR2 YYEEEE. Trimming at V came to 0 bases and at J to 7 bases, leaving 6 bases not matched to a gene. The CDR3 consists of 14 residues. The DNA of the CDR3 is TGTGCCAGCAGCTTGGACAGGGGAGACGGTGAAGCTTTCTTT. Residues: CASSLDRGDGEAFF.

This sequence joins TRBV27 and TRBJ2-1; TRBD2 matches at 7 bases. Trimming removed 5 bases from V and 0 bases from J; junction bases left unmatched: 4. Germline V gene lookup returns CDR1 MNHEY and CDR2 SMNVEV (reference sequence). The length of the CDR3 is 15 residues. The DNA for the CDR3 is TGTGCCAGCAGTGCAGCGGGGAGCTCCTACAATGAGCAGTTCTTC. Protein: CASSAAGSSYNEQFF.

The CDR3 protein is CASSPTTGGRQYF. The CDR3, as DNA: TGTGCCAGCTCACCGACGACAGGGGGTCGGCAGTATTTT. The chain joins TRBV18 to TRBJ2-3; 9 nucleotides agree with TRBD1. The CDR3 is 13 residues long. The trim removed 3 bases at V and 11 bases at J, leaving 6 bases unmatched. Germline loops: CDR1 KGHSH, CDR2 LQKENI.

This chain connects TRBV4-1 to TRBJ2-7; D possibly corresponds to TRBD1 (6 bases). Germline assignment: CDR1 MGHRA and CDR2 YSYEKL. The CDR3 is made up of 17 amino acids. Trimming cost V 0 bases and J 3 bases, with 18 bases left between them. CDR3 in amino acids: CASSQDHRTASNYEQYF. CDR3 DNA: TGCGCCAGCAGCCAAGACCACAGGACAGCAAGTAACTACGAGCAGTACTTC.

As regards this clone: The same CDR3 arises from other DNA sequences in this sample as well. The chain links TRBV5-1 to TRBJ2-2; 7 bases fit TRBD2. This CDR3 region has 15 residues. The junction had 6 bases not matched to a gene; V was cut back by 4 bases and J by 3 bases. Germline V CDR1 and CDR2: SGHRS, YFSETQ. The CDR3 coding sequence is TGCGCCAGCAGCCCCCGCGCGGGGGACACCGGGGAGCTGTTTTTT. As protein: CASSPRAGDTGELFF.

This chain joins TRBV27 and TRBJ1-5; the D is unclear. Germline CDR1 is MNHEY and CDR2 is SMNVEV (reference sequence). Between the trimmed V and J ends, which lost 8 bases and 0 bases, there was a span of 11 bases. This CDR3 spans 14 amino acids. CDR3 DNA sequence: TGTGCCAGCGGTTCTCTTAATAGCAATCAGCCCCAGCATTTT. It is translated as CASGSLNSNQPQHF.

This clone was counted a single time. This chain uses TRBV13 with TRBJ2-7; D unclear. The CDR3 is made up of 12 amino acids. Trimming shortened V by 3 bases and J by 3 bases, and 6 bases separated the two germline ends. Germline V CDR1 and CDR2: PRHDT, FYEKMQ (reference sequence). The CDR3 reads CASSFRYYEQYF. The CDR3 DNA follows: TGTGCCAGCAGCTTTAGATACTACGAGCAGTACTTC.

CDR3 in DNA: TGCGCCAGCAGCCAAGCGGGAGGTGGATACGAGCAGTACTTC. Translating gives CASSQAGGGYEQYF. The chain is built from TRBV4-1 and TRBJ2-7, with 7 bases lining up with TRBD2. The CDR3 has 14 residues. J lost 4 bases, V lost 1 base, and 4 bases had no gene match. Germline CDR1 is MGHRA and CDR2 is YSYEKL.

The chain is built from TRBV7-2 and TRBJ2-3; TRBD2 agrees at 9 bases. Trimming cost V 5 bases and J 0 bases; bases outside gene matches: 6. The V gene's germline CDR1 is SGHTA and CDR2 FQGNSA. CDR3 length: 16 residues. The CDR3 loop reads CASSATSGSSTDTQYF. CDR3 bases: TGTGCCAGCAGCGCCACTAGCGGGTCTAGCACAGATACGCAGTATTTT. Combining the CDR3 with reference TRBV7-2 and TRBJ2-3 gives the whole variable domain GAGVSQSPSNKVTEKGKDVELRCDPISGHTALYWYRQSLGQGLEFLIYFQGNSAPDKSGLPSDRFSAERTGGSVSTLTIQRTQQEDSAVYLCASSATSGSSTDTQYFGPGTRLTVL.